The 2 T cell receptor beta chains in this list originate from one sample, sequenced in a study of T-cell reconstitution after alpha-beta-depleted transplantation in children. Molecular barcoding with unique molecular identifiers was used for the TCRbeta library. TCRdb used MiXCR to reprocess the PCR reads, holding one entry per CDR3 protein. Among approximately 230,000 distinct CDR3 sequences listed, 24% were seen once. The sequenced sample was PBMCs, mostly from graft donor cells, obtained 360 days after TCRalphabeta/CD19-depleted stem cell transplant. All receptors derive from a female patient aged 2 to 10 who had a stem cell transplant for congenital amegakaryocytic thrombocytopenia, so the T cells may come from the graft donor.

This chain joins TRBV20-1 and TRBJ2-1; 7 bases align to TRBD2. CDR3 size: 15 residues. The ends lost 3 bases at V and 5 bases at J; junction bases unmatched: 10. CDR1 and CDR2 (germline): DFQATT, SNEGSKA (reference sequence). As DNA, the CDR3 is TGCAGTGCTAGGGGAATGGCGGGAGACAACAATGAGCAGTTCTTC. Translation: CSARGMAGDNNEQFF.

The genes are TRBV5-4 and TRBJ2-1, with a weak D call TRBD2 (6 bases). Germline CDR1 reads SGHNT; CDR2 reads YYREEE (reference sequence). The CDR3 loop spans 15 amino acids. Trimming took off 0 bases at V and 4 bases at J, with 11 bases between the two ends. CDR3 loop: CASSLAAGSYNEQFF. The CDR3 region has the DNA TGTGCCAGCAGCTTGGCGGCGGGGTCGTACAATGAGCAGTTCTTC.